Sequencing of this TCR beta chain was carried out in a study of Ad26.COV2.S vaccination and SARS-CoV-2 variants. Study-level results: Non-spike TCR breadth did not differ much between vaccine and placebo recipients.

With regard to this clone: Its antigen is unknown.

Repertoires were generated with immunoSEQ multiplex PCR, while TCRdb's copy carries only in-frame clones and drops some. The data hold about 350,000 clones, with approximately 90% observed a single time. In germline, CDR1 is SGHAT, CDR2 FQNNGV. V shed 4 bases and J 4 bases; nucleotides not matched to a gene: 3. The CDR3 length is 15 residues. Stated treatment: about 20 received Ad26.COV2.S at low or high dose, single or two shots; about 5 received placebo; per-sample allocation not given. Specimens were obtained on day 63 following the first vaccine or placebo injection. This chain joins TRBV11-2 and TRBJ2-2, with 10 bases matching TRBD1. The source of this sequence is a person between 18 and 65 years old who received the Ad26.COV2.S COVID-19 vaccine or a placebo. This sample comprised peripheral blood, obtained in a trial of Ad26.COV2.S vaccine versus placebo. CDR3 region: CASSSRDRGTGELFF. Here the CDR3 DNA reads TGTGCCAGCAGCTCCCGGGACAGGGGCACCGGGGAGCTGTTTTTT. Complete variable domain (other parts from reference TRBV11-2 and TRBJ2-2): EAGVAQSPRYKIIEKRQSVAFWCNPISGHATLYWYQQILGQGPKLLIQFQNNGVVDDSQLPKDRFSAERLKGVDSTLKIQPAKLEDSAVYLCASSSRDRGTGELFFGEGSRLTVL.